Sequencing of this T cell receptor (beta chain) was carried out in a study of cytomegalovirus exposure and HLA in healthy donors. PCR amplification relied on 60 Vbeta primers (plus 13 Jbeta primers). The method was immunoSEQ multiplex PCR; TCRdb's version includes in-frame clones alone and lacks a portion of them. The sample lists some 140,000 clones; over 65% were seen once. As for this clone: What it binds is unknown.

The study, taken as a whole, reports: Most subjects' HLA-A and HLA-B alleles were reportedly predicted from TCR beta sequences. As a later analysis revealed, the rate of TCR association differed by HLA locus, with DRB1 most and HLA-C fewest.

CDR3 size: 15 residues. Losses at the gene ends were 5 bases for V and 3 bases for J; bases not matched to a gene: 8. CDR1 and CDR2 (germline): SGHNT, YYREEE (reference sequence). The TCR sequence derives from a man aged 50-60 years in good health and CMV-seronegative. The J gene is TRBJ2-7, the V gene TRBV5-4, with 10 bases fitting TRBD2. The sequenced sample consisted of PBMCs. The CDR3 bases are TGTGCCAGCAGTCACCAGCGGGAGGGGGGCTACGAGCAGTACTTC. Translation gives CASSHQREGGYEQYF.